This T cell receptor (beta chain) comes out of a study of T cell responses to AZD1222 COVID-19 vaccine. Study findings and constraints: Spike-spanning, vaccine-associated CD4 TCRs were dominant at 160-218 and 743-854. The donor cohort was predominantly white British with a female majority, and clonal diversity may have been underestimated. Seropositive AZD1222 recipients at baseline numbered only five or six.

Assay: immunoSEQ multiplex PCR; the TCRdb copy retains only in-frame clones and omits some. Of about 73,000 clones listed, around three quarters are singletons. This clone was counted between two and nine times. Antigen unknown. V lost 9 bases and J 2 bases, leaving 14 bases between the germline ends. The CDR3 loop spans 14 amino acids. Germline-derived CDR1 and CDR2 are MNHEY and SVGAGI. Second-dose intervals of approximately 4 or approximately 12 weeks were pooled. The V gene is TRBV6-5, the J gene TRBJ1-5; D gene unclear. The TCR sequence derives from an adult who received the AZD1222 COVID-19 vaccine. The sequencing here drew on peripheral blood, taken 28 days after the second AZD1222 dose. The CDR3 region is CASRTAFGNQPQHF. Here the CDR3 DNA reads TGTGCCAGTCGGACGGCCTTTGGCAATCAGCCCCAGCATTTT.